The clone carrying this T cell receptor (beta chain) was seen only a few times. The target antigen is unknown. This entry comes from a study of regulatory T cells in long-lasting Graves disease. Overall study: Graves' patients (newly diagnosed) had been on antithyroid drugs under 3 months.

Relying on iRepertoire HTBI primers and Arm-PCR of CDR3 regions, the team built TCR beta libraries. In TCRdb, the multiplex PCR reads were re-called with MiXCR into one record per CDR3 protein. The table shows hundreds of thousands of distinct CDR3 sequences, with 15% to 20% occurring only once. Per germline, CDR1 KGHDR and CDR2 SFDVKD. The ends were cut back, 4 bases at V and 1 base at J, with 11 bases in the middle. This CDR3 region has 15 residues. Stated time point: newly diagnosed GD, antithyroid drugs for less than 3 months. The TCR library was made from RNA extracted from PBMCs. Study-wide findings and caveats: Public clonotype sharing was higher in persistent than newly diagnosed patients.

In addition, the sample was reused for a study of T cells in Graves' hyperthyroidism and ophthalmopathy. This second report adds: Calling Graves' hyperthyroidism stable meant ophthalmopathy did not progress within 18 months.

The sequence was collected from a woman aged 25 to 39 with Graves disease. The chain employs TRBV24-1 and TRBJ2-3; tentative D call: TRBD2 (6 bases). This specimen was peripheral blood mononuclear cells (PBMCs), taken at new diagnosis, from a patient treated with antithyroid drugs. In DNA, the CDR3 is TGTGCCACCAGTGAGGGGGGAGACGGCACAGATACGCAGTATTTT. Translating gives CATSEGGDGTDTQYF.